The entry that follows covers one T cell receptor (beta chain) sequence. No antigen is known for it. Germline assignment: CDR1 SGHNT and CDR2 YYREEE (reference sequence). The CDR3 runs 15 residues. These data are taken from a study of monozygotic twins with inflammatory bowel disease. Each TCR library consumed approximately 3.5 ug of total RNA. TCRdb derives one entry per CDR3 protein from the 5' RACE reads, leaving out DNA. This sample lists over 150,000 distinct CDR3 sequences; its ten largest clones have under 3.5%. Study findings and constraints: Nothing supported a single strong signal or clonotype that was associated with IBD.

V is TRBV5-4 and J is TRBJ1-3; TCRdb reports TRBD1, a call that lacks DNA to check it against. Sequencing was done on a sample of blood. The receptor's source is a human donor with ulcerative colitis or Crohn's disease, or a healthy co-twin of an affected twin (not recorded which). The CDR3 loop reads CASSLGTGSGNTIYF. The whole variable domain, filled in from reference TRBV5-4 and TRBJ1-3, reads ETGVTQSPTHLIKTRGQQVTLRCSSQSGHNTVSWYQQALGQGPQFIFQYYREEENGRGNFPPRFSGLQFPNYSSELNVNALELDDSALYLCASSLGTGSGNTIYFGEGSWLTVV.